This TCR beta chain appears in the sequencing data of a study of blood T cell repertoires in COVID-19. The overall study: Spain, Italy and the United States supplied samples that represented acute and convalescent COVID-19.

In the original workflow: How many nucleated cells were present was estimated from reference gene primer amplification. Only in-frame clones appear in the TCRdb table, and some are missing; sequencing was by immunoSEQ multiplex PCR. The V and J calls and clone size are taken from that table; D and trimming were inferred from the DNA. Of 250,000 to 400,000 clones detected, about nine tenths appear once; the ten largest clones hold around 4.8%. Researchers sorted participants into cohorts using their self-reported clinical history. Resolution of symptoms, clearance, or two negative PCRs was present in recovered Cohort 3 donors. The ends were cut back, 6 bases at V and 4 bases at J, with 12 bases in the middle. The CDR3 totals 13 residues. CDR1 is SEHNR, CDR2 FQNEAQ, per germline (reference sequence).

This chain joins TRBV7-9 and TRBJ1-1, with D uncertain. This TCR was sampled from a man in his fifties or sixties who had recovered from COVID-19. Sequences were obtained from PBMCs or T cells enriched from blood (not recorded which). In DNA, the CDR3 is TGTGCCAGCAGGGCTGACGGAGTCACTGAAGCTTTCTTT. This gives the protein CASRADGVTEAFF.